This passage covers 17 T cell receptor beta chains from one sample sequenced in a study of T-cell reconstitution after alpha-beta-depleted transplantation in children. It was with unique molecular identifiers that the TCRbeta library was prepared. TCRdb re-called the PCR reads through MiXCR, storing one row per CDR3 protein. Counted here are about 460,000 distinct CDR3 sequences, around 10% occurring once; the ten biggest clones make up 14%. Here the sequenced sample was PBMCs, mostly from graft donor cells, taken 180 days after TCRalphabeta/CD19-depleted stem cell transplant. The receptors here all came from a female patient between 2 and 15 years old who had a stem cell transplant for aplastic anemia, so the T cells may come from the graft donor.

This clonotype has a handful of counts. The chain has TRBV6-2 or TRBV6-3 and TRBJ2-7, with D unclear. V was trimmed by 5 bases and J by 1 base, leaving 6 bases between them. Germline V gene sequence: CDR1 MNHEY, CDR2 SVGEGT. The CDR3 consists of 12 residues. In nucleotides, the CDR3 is TGTGCCAGCAGTCGTACTTCCTACGAGCAGTACGTC. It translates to CASSRTSYEQYV.

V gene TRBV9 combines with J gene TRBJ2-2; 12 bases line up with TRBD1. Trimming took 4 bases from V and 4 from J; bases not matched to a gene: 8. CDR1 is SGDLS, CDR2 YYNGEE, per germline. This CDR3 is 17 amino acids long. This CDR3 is CASSPWDRGRSTGELFF. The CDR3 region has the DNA TGTGCCAGCAGCCCCTGGGACAGGGGGCGCAGCACCGGGGAGCTGTTTTTT.

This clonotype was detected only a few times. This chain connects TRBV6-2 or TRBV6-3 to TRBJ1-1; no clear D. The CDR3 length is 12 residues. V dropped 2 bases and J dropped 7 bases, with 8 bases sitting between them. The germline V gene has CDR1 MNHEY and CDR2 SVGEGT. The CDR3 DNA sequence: TGTGCCAGCAGTTACGGAATGGGTGAAGCTTTCTTT. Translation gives CASSYGMGEAFF.

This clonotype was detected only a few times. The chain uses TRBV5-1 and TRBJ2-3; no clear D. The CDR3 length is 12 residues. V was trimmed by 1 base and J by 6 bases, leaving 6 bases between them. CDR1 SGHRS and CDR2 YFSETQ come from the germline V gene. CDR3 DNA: TGCGCCAGCAGCTTGTCTTTGGATACGCAGTATTTT. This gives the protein CASSLSLDTQYF.

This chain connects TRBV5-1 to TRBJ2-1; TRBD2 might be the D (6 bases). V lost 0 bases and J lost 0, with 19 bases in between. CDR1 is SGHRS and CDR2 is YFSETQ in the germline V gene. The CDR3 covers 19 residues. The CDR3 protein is CASSLAFSGTRSSYNEQFF. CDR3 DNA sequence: TGCGCCAGCAGCTTGGCTTTTAGCGGAACACGTAGCTCCTACAATGAGCAGTTCTTC.

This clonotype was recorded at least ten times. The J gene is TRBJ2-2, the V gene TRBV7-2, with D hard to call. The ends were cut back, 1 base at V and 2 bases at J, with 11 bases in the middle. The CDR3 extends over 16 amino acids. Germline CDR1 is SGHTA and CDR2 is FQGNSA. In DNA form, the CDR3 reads TGTGCCAGCAGCTTAGAATACATGGCAAACACCGGGGAGCTGTTTTTT. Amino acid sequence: CASSLEYMANTGELFF.

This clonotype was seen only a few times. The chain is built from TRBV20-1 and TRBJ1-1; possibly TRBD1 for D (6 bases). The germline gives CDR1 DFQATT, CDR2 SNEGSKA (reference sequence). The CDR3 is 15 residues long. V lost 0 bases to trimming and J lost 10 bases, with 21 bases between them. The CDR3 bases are TGCAGTGCTAGAGAGCTTGGGGGGGCTCCATGGAGAGCTTTCTTT. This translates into CSARELGGAPWRAFF.

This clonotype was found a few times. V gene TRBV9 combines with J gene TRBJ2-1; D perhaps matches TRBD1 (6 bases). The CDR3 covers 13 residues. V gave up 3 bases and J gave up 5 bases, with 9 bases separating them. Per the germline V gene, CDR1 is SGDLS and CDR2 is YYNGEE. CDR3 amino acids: CASSAGQHNEQFF. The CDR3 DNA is TGTGCCAGCAGCGCCGGACAGCACAATGAGCAGTTCTTC.

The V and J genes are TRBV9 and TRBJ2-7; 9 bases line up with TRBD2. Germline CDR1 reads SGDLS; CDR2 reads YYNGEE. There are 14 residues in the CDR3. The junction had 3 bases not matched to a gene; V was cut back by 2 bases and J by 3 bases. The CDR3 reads CASSVRTSDYEQYV. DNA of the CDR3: TGTGCCAGCAGCGTTCGGACTAGCGACTACGAGCAGTACGTC.

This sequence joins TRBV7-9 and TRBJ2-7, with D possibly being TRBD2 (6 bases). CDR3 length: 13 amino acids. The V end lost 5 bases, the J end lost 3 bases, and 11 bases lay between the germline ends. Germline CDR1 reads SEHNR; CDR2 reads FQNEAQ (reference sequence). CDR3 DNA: TGTGCCAGCAGCCTGACTAGAAGCTACGAGCAGTACGTC. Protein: CASSLTRSYEQYV.

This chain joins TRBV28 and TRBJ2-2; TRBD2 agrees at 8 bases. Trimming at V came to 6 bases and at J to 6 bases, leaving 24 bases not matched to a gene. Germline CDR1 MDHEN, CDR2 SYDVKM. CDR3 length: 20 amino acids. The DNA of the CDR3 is TGTGCCAGCAGGAGCGTGATGGCGGGGACTAGAAGTAACACGGCCGGGGAGCTGTTTTTT. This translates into CASRSVMAGTRSNTAGELFF.

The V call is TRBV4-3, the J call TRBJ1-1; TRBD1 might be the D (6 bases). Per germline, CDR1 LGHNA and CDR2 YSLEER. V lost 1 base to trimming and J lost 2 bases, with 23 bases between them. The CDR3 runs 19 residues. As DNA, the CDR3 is TGCGCCAGCAGCCAAGGTGGGGGCTCAGATGGTTTAGGTAACACTGAAGCTTTCTTT. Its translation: CASSQGGGSDGLGNTEAFF.

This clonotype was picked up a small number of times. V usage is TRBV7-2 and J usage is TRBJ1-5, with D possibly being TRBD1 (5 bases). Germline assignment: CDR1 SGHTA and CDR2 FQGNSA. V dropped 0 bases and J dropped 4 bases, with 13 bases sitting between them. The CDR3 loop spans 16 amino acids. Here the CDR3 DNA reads TGTGCCAGCAGCTTAGCGGGGCAGGGACTGAATCAGCCCCAGCATTTT. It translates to CASSLAGQGLNQPQHF.

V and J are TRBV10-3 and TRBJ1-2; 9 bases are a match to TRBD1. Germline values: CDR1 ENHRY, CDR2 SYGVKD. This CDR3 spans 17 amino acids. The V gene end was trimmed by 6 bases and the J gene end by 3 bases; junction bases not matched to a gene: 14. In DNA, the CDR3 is TGTGCCATCAGCGTACGTGGGAATACAGGGGGCCACTATGGCTACACCTTC. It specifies CAISVRGNTGGHYGYTF.

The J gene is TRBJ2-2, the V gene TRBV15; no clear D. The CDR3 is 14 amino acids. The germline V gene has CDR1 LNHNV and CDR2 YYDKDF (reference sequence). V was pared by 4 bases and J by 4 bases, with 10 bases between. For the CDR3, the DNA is TGTGCCACCAGCATTCTCACGCGCACCGGGGAGCTGTTTTTT. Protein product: CATSILTRTGELFF.

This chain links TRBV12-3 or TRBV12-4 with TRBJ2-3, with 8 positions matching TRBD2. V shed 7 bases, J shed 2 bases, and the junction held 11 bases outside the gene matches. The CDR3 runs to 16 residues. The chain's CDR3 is CASKLGSGSPTDTQYF. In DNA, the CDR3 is TGTGCCAGCAAATTGGGGAGCGGGAGCCCCACAGATACGCAGTATTTT.

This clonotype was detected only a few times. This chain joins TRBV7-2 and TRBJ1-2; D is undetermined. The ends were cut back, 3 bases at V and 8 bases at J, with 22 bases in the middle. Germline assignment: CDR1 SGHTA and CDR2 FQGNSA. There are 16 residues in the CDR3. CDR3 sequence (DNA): TGTGCCAGCAGCTTTCGTTCCGGAGACATTTTGTACGGCTACACCTTC. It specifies CASSFRSGDILYGYTF. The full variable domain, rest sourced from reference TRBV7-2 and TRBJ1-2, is GAGVSQSPSNKVTEKGKDVELRCDPISGHTALYWYRQSLGQGLEFLIYFQGNSAPDKSGLPSDRFSAERTGGSVSTLTIQRTQQEDSAVYLCASSFRSGDILYGYTFGSGTRLTVV.